The 18 T cell receptor beta chains below come from one sample, sequenced in a study of regulatory T cells in long-lasting Graves disease. Stated time point: newly diagnosed GD, antithyroid drugs for less than 3 months. TCR sequences were obtained from RNA taken from PBMCs. Construction of TCR beta libraries relied on iRepertoire HTBI primers and on Arm-PCR targeting CDR3 regions. Each CDR3 protein gets one entry after TCRdb re-called the multiplex PCR reads with MiXCR. This sample has some 240,000 distinct CDR3 sequences, with roughly a fifth found just once. The sample also formed part of further work on T cells in Graves' hyperthyroidism and ophthalmopathy.

This material consisted of peripheral blood mononuclear cells (PBMCs), taken at new diagnosis, from a patient treated with antithyroid drugs. The receptors were sampled from a woman in her 30s with Graves disease.

In its sample, this clonotype was seen many times. V usage is TRBV28 and J usage is TRBJ1-5; D gene uncertain. Germline loops: CDR1 MDHEN, CDR2 SYDVKM. V was trimmed by 10 bases and J by 1 base, leaving 11 bases between them. CDR3 length equals 13 residues. CDR3 protein: CATYTASNQPQHF. The CDR3 DNA sequence: TGTGCCACCTACACCGCCAGCAATCAGCCCCAGCATTTT.

The chain links TRBV12-3 or TRBV12-4 to TRBJ2-3; 9 bases fit TRBD2. The V segment lost 7 bases and the J segment 4 bases; nucleotides outside the gene matches: 12. CDR3 length: 16 residues. The CDR3 is CASTLRAGGYSDTQYF. CDR3 nucleotide sequence: TGTGCCAGCACCCTGAGAGCGGGAGGTTACTCAGATACGCAGTATTTT.

This clonotype was counted ten times or more. The rearrangement links TRBV4-2 to TRBJ2-3; TRBD1 aligns across 8 bases. J was trimmed by 0 bases and V by 4 bases; bases with no gene match: 15. CDR1 is LGHNA, CDR2 YNFKEQ, per germline. This CDR3 spans 19 amino acids. The CDR3 DNA reads TGTGCCAGCAGCCGGGACAGGTCAAGACTCGGCTCTAGCACAGATACGCAGTATTTT. As protein: CASSRDRSRLGSSTDTQYF.

This clonotype was counted many times. The CDR3 here is CASGRGSSYEQYF. The CDR3 DNA follows: TGTGCCAGCGGGAGGGGGAGCTCCTACGAGCAGTACTTC. The chain has TRBV28 and TRBJ2-7; perhaps TRBD2 as D (7 bases). Per germline, CDR1 MDHEN and CDR2 SYDVKM. The V end was cut by 8 bases, the J end by 0 bases, with 11 bases between. The CDR3 has 13 residues.

This clonotype has a count of ten or more. The chain is built from TRBV30 and TRBJ1-1, with 7 nucleotides matching TRBD1. V lost 1 base, J lost 8 bases, and 4 bases stayed unmatched. Germline-derived CDR1 and CDR2 are GTSNPN and SVGIG (reference sequence). The CDR3 extends over 12 amino acids. The CDR3 loop reads CAWSASDREAFF. The DNA of the CDR3 is TGTGCCTGGAGTGCATCGGACAGGGAAGCTTTCTTT.

There are many counts of this clonotype. The J gene is TRBJ1-5, the V gene TRBV12-3 or TRBV12-4; a weak D match, TRBD1 (6 bases). Trimming pared 5 bases from V and 3 bases from J, leaving 17 bases between. The CDR3 sequence is 16 residues long. CDR3 coding DNA: TGTGCCAGCAGTACCGGACAGCCTAGTAACAATCAGCCCCAGCATTTT. Translation: CASSTGQPSNNQPQHF.

This clonotype was counted a few times. Mismatch with germline at one junction end may stem from a read error. The V call is TRBV5-8, the J call TRBJ1-2, with 9 nucleotides matching TRBD1. Germline V lookup: CDR1 SGHTS, CDR2 YDEGEE. The CDR3 covers 14 residues. The CDR3 DNA reads as TGTGCCAGCAGCCCAATTGGGACAGGGTATGGCCACACCTTC. It encodes CASSPIGTGYGHTF.

This clonotype was counted ten times or more. This sequence joins TRBV29-1 and TRBJ1-1, with 7 bases identical to TRBD1. V gave up 4 bases and J gave up 0 bases; unmatched junction bases: 8. This CDR3 has 15 amino acids. Germline V lookup: CDR1 SQVTM, CDR2 ANQGSEA. The CDR3 DNA sequence: TGCAGCGTTGCCGGACAGGTAAACATGAACACTGAAGCTTTCTTT. Translated: CSVAGQVNMNTEAFF.

This clonotype is a singleton in its sample. The chain joins TRBV2 to TRBJ1-1, with TRBD1 matching over 10 bases. V shed 7 bases, J shed 1 base, and the junction held 6 bases outside the gene matches. This CDR3 region has 15 residues. The V gene's germline CDR1 is SNHLY and CDR2 FYNNEI. The CDR3 bases are TGTGCCAGCAATAAGGACAGGGGGAAGAACACTGAAGCTTTCTTT. It yields the protein CASNKDRGKNTEAFF.

In regard to this clonotype: As the CDR3 is not closed by the conserved phenylalanine or tryptophan, this likely results from a read error. The chain's CDR3 is CASSFGPHRVPSSYNEQFY. The DNA for the CDR3 is TGTGCCAGCAGTTTTGGTCCTCACAGGGTCCCGAGCTCCTACAACGAGCAGTTCTAC. This chain links TRBV27 with TRBJ2-1; D is possibly TRBD1 (6 bases). The V gene's germline CDR1 is MNHEY and CDR2 SMNVEV (reference sequence). The CDR3 is 19 amino acids.

The chain is built from TRBV5-6 and TRBJ2-7, with 8 positions matching TRBD2. The V and J ends lost 4 bases and 2 bases, in that order; junction bases with no gene match: 5. CDR3 size: 14 residues. Germline V CDR1 and CDR2: SGHDT, YYEEEE. Here the CDR3 reads CASSVGRDTYEQYF. The CDR3 coding sequence is TGTGCCAGCAGCGTCGGGAGGGACACCTACGAGCAGTACTTC.

In this sample, this clonotype turned up once. V is TRBV6-1 and J is TRBJ1-5, with TRBD1 matching 10 bases. The CDR3 totals 17 residues. Germline CDR1 MNHNS, CDR2 SASEGT. V was pared by 8 bases and J by 0 bases, with 10 bases of the junction left unmatched. The CDR3 DNA is TGTGCCAGCCGATGGGGGACAGGGGTCGATAGCAATCAGCCCCAGCATTTT. Its protein is CASRWGTGVDSNQPQHF.

This clonotype was found many times. The rearrangement links TRBV7-9 to TRBJ2-5; 9 bases fit TRBD2. Germline loops: CDR1 SEHNR, CDR2 FQNEAQ (reference sequence). The CDR3 extends over 19 amino acids. The trim removed 3 bases at V and 1 base at J, leaving 15 bases unmatched. The CDR3 DNA follows: TGTGCCAGCAGCTTCAATTCGGCTCGACTAGCGGCTCTCCAAGAGACCCAGTACTTC. Its protein product is CASSFNSARLAALQETQYF.

This clonotype was recorded many times. The chain has TRBV10-3 and TRBJ2-7; perhaps D is TRBD1 or TRBD2 (5 bases each). In germline, CDR1 is ENHRY, CDR2 SYGVKD. Trimming removed 8 bases from V and 4 bases from J, with 15 bases in between. This CDR3 comprises 13 residues. The CDR3 DNA reads as TGTGCCATCGGCCGGGACGGGTCTTACGAGCAGTACTTC. Encoded protein: CAIGRDGSYEQYF.

The chain joins TRBV29-1 to TRBJ1-2; unclear D gene. The CDR3 length is 13 residues. Germline CDR1 is SQVTM and CDR2 is ANQGSEA. V was cut by 0 bases and J by 4 bases, with 9 bases left in between. CDR3 nucleotides: TGCAGCGTTGAAGACCCGGTGGGCTATGGCTACACCTTC. Translating it yields CSVEDPVGYGYTF.

A remark on this clonotype: A read error may produce the germline difference seen at one junction end. The V call is TRBV6-1, the J call TRBJ1-2; TRBD1 matches 10 bases. This CDR3 comprises 12 residues. In germline, CDR1 is MNHNS, CDR2 SASEGT. The CDR3 sequence is CASRDRGHGYTF. CDR3 in DNA: TGTGCCAGCCGTGACAGGGGGCATGGCTACACCTTC.

Only a few counts were recorded for this clonotype. Since a much larger clone is just one base distant, this may be a read error. The V and J genes are TRBV29-1 and TRBJ2-3; a weak D match, TRBD2 (5 bases). This CDR3 region has 14 residues. The germline V gene has CDR1 SQVTM and CDR2 ANQGSEA. In DNA form, the CDR3 reads TGCAGCGCCCCGAGGGCTGGACCCACAGATGCGCAGTATTTT. Translation: CSAPRAGPTDAQYF.

This clonotype was picked up many times. This chain joins TRBV29-1 and TRBJ1-1; no clear D. The CDR3 length is 11 residues. The germline CDR1 and CDR2 sequences are SQVTM and ANQGSEA. The germline V and J ends were trimmed by 6 bases and 0 bases, with 5 bases remaining between them. This CDR3 is CSVAMNTEAFF. CDR3 sequence (DNA): TGCAGCGTCGCCATGAACACTGAAGCTTTCTTT.